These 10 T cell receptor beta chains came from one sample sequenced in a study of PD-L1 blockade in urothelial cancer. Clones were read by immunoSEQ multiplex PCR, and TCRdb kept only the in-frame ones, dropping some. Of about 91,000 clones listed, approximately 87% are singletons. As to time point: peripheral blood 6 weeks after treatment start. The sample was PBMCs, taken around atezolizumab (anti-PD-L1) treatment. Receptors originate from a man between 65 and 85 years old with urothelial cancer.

The CDR3 sequence is CASSSSGSSGANVLTF. The DNA of the CDR3 is TGTGCCAGCAGCTCTAGCGGGAGCTCTGGGGCCAACGTCCTGACTTTC. The chain recombines TRBV7-9 with TRBJ2-6, with TRBD2 matching over 10 bases. Germline CDR1 and CDR2: SEHNR and FQNEAQ (reference sequence). J lost 0 bases, V lost 4 bases, and 0 bases had no gene match. The CDR3 consists of 16 residues.

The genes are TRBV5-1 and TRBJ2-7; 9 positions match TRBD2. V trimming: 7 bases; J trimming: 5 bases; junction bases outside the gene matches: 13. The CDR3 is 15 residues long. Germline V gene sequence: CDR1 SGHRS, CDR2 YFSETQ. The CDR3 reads CASQAGGFQVNEQYF. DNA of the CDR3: TGCGCCAGCCAAGCGGGGGGCTTTCAAGTGAACGAGCAGTACTTC.

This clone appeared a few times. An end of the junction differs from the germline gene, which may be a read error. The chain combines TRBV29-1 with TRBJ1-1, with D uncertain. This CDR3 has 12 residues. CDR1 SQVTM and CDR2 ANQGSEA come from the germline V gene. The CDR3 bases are TGCAGCGTCGAAGGAGGAGGGACTGAAGCTTTCTTT. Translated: CSVEGGGTEAFF.

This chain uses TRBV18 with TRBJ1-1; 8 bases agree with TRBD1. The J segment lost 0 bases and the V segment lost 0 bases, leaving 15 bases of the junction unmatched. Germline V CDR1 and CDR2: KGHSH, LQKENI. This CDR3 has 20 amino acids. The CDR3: CASSPPFGRRTGRVNTEAFF. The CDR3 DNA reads TGTGCCAGCTCACCACCGTTCGGAAGGCGGACAGGGAGGGTGAACACTGAAGCTTTCTTT.

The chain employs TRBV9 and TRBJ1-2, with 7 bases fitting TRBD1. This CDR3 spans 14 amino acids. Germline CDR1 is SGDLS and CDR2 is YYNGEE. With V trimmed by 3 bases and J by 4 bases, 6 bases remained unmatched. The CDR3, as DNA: TGTGCCAGCAGCGCCGGACAGGCCGTCTATGGCTACACCTTC. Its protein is CASSAGQAVYGYTF.

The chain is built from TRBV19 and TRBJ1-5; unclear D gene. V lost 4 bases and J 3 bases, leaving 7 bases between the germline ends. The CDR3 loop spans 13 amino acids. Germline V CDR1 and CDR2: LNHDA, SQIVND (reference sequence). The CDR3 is CASSTEDNQPQHF. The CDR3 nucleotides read TGTGCCAGTAGTACCGAGGACAATCAGCCCCAGCATTTT.

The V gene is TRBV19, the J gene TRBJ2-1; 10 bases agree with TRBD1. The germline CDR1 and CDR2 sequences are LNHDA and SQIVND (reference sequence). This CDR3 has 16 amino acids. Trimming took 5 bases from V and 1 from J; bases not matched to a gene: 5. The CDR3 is CASSSRTGGSYNEQFF. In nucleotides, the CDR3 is TGTGCCAGTAGTTCCCGGACAGGGGGATCCTACAATGAGCAGTTCTTC.

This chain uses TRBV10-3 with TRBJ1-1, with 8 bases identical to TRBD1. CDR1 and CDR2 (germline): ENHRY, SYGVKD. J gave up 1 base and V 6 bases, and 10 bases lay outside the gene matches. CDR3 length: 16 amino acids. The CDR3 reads CAIRPTGAQTNTEAFF. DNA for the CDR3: TGTGCCATCAGACCGACAGGGGCCCAAACGAACACTGAAGCTTTCTTT.

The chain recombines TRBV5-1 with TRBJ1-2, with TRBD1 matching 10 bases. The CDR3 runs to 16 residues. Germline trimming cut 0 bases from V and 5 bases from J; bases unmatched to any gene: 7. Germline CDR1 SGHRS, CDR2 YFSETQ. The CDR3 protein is CASSLVMTGGEYGYTF. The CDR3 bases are TGCGCCAGCAGCTTGGTAATGACAGGGGGCGAATATGGCTACACCTTC. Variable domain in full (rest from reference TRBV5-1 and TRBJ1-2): KAGVTQTPRYLIKTRGQQVTLSCSPISGHRSVSWYQQTPGQGLQFLFEYFSETQRNKGNFPGRFSGRQFSNSRSEMNVSTLELGDSALYLCASSLVMTGGEYGYTFGSGTRLTVV.

DNA for the CDR3: TGCGCCAGCAGCGTCCGGGACTTCTCCTACGAGCAGTACTTC. This codes for CASSVRDFSYEQYF. The rearrangement joins TRBV5-1 to TRBJ2-7; D possibly corresponds to TRBD2 (6 bases). The V end lost 4 bases, the J end lost 0 bases, and 11 bases lay between the germline ends. The germline CDR1 and CDR2 sequences are SGHRS and YFSETQ. The CDR3 loop spans 14 amino acids.